The 12 T cell receptor beta chains in this list originate from one sample, sequenced in a study of cytomegalovirus exposure and HLA in healthy donors (dated by TCRdb to 2016 to 2017). Libraries were constructed by the immunoSEQ multiplex PCR assay. For the multiplex PCR, a mixture combining 60 forward primers for TCR Vbeta segments and 13 reverse primers for TCR Jbeta segments was used. The immuneACCESS repertoire file appears here via TCRdb, limited to in-frame rearrangements. These files lack a portion of the clones; in checked studies, under half of the deficit traces to unresolved V genes, and the cause of the others is not known. The sample includes about 180,000 clones, with just under 80% observed a single time. The ten most abundant clones make up 1% of the sample. The specimen was PBMCs. The source is a woman between 45 and 60 years old in good health and CMV-seropositive.

This clone was recorded a few times. The gene calls are TRBV6-6 and TRBJ2-7, with TRBD1 as a possible D gene (5 bases). The ends were cut back, 7 bases at V and 2 bases at J, with 9 bases in the middle. The length of the CDR3 is 12 residues. The germline V gene has CDR1 MNHNY and CDR2 SVGAGI (reference sequence). CDR3: CASKKDTYEQYF. The DNA of the CDR3 is TGTGCCAGCAAAAAGGACACCTACGAGCAGTACTTC.

The J gene is TRBJ2-7, the V gene TRBV11-3; weak D call: TRBD2 (7 bases). Germline CDR1 SGHNT, CDR2 YENEEA. V gave up 5 bases and J gave up 1 base, with 18 bases separating them. The CDR3 spans 16 residues. CDR3 DNA sequence: TGTGCCAGCAGCGTCGACGGGGGGCCGCCTTCCTACGAGCAGTACTTC. Its translation is CASSVDGGPPSYEQYF.

The chain couples TRBV9 to TRBJ2-7; TRBD1 agrees at 8 bases. Looked up from germline, CDR1 is SGDLS and CDR2 is YYNGEE. V was pared by 1 base and J by 0 bases, with 3 bases of the junction left unmatched. CDR3 length: 15 amino acids. CDR3 protein: CASSVRGTGSYEQYF. The CDR3 DNA reads as TGTGCCAGCAGCGTAAGGGGGACAGGCTCCTACGAGCAGTACTTC.

This rearrangement joins TRBV4-3 to TRBJ2-3; TRBD2 agrees at 8 bases. Germline loops: CDR1 LGHNA, CDR2 YSLEER. The V and J ends lost 3 bases and 8 bases, in that order; junction bases with no gene match: 13. The CDR3 is 16 residues long. The CDR3 spells CASSHSGTSRSATQYF. The CDR3 coding sequence is TGCGCCAGCAGCCACTCCGGGACTAGTCGTTCTGCTACGCAGTATTTT.

J is TRBJ2-6 and V is TRBV7-2; tentative D call: TRBD2 (8 bases). Germline values: CDR1 SGHTA, CDR2 FQGNSA. This CDR3 contains 16 residues. The V end was cut by 11 bases, the J end by 3 bases, with 20 bases between. CDR3: CAEGAGGALGANVLTF. In DNA form, the CDR3 reads TGTGCCGAGGGGGCGGGGGGCGCACTTGGGGCCAACGTCCTGACTTTC.

V is TRBV7-2 and J is TRBJ2-7; the D gene is possibly TRBD1 (6 bases). This CDR3 comprises 15 residues. Germline CDR1 reads SGHTA; CDR2 reads FQGNSA. Trimming removed 5 bases from V and 2 bases from J, with 16 bases in between. CDR3 sequence reads: CASSTQRRTAYEQYF. In DNA form, the CDR3 reads TGTGCCAGCAGCACCCAGCGGAGGACAGCCTACGAGCAGTACTTC.

A note on this clone: The same CDR3 also results from other DNA sequences found in this sample. The chain is built from TRBV7-8 and TRBJ2-7, with 10 positions matching TRBD2. This CDR3 is built from 15 residues. In germline, CDR1 is SGHVS, CDR2 FQNEAQ. The J segment lost 0 bases and the V segment lost 3 bases, leaving 2 bases of the junction unmatched. The CDR3 sequence is CASSLRLAGSYEQYF. Written as DNA, the CDR3 is TGTGCCAGCAGCTTGCGACTAGCGGGCTCCTACGAGCAGTACTTC. Together with reference TRBV7-8 and TRBJ2-7, the CDR3 gives the full variable domain: GAGVSQSPRYKVAKRGQDVALRCDPISGHVSLFWYQQALGQGPEFLTYFQNEAQLDKSGLPSDRFFAERPEGSVSTLKIQRTQQEDSAVYLCASSLRLAGSYEQYFGPGTRLTVT.

J is TRBJ1-4 and V is TRBV28, with 7 bases identical to TRBD1. CDR3 length: 14 residues. The V gene's germline CDR1 is MDHEN and CDR2 SYDVKM. Losses at the gene ends were 2 bases for V and 8 bases for J; bases not matched to a gene: 5. For the CDR3, the DNA is TGTGCCAGCAGTTTACGGACAGGCGGGGAAAAACTGTTTTTT. Protein sequence: CASSLRTGGEKLFF.

V is TRBV7-2 and J is TRBJ2-4, with a tentative D call TRBD1 (5 bases). Germline V gene lookup returns CDR1 SGHTA and CDR2 FQGNSA. The V end lost 2 bases, the J end lost 0 bases, and 14 bases lay between the germline ends. The CDR3 is made up of 17 amino acids. CDR3 amino acids: CASSLTQGQGAKNIQYF. CDR3 in DNA: TGTGCCAGCAGCTTAACCCAGGGTCAGGGAGCCAAAAACATTCAGTACTTC. The full variable domain, in which reference TRBV7-2 and TRBJ2-4 provide the parts outside the CDR3, is GAGVSQSPSNKVTEKGKDVELRCDPISGHTALYWYRQSLGQGLEFLIYFQGNSAPDKSGLPSDRFSAERTGGSVSTLTIQRTQQEDSAVYLCASSLTQGQGAKNIQYFGAGTRLSVL.

The chain couples TRBV28 to TRBJ1-2; D call uncertain. Germline values: CDR1 MDHEN, CDR2 SYDVKM. The CDR3 is 11 residues long. Trimming took off 7 bases at V and 0 bases at J, with 3 bases between the two ends. CDR3 sequence (DNA): TGTGCCAGCACCTCTAACTATGGCTACACCTTC. Translated, it gives CASTSNYGYTF.

This chain uses TRBV7-2 with TRBJ2-3; the D gene is possibly TRBD1 (6 bases). V was trimmed by 5 bases and J by 6 bases, leaving 15 bases between them. Germline CDR1 is SGHTA and CDR2 is FQGNSA. The CDR3 has 14 residues. In DNA form, the CDR3 reads TGTGCCAGCAGCCTTCTGGGGGCTGGGGATACGCAGTATTTT. Amino acids: CASSLLGAGDTQYF.

The chain employs TRBV6-6 and TRBJ1-2, with 10 positions matching TRBD1. Germline CDR1 is MNHNY and CDR2 is SVGAGI (reference sequence). Trimming removed 6 bases from V and 1 base from J; junction bases left unmatched: 5. CDR3 size: 15 residues. The DNA for the CDR3 is TGTGCCAGCAGCCAGGGACAGGGGTTTAACTATGGCTACACCTTC. It codes for CASSQGQGFNYGYTF.